The 31 T cell receptor beta chains reported below all come from one sample, sequenced in a study of tumor-infiltrating lymphocytes in primary liver carcinoma. Germline DNA was also extracted, while the blood RNA originated from unsorted whole blood. The investigators made TCR beta cDNA from roughly 0.55 ug total RNA, using a constant-region primer. Three rounds of nested multiplex PCR with slightly modified ARM-PCR produced TCR beta libraries. PCR rounds one and two used TRBV1-TRBV30 forward primers with a C-beta reverse primer for around 9 cycles each. In TCRdb, the multiplex PCR reads were re-called with MiXCR into one record per CDR3 protein. The sample lists fewer than 400,000 distinct CDR3 sequences; 60% to 80% were seen once. Source material: peripheral blood. The receptors here all came from a man in his forties with primary liver carcinoma and hepatitis B virus infection.

This clonotype turned up a few times. With a much larger clone just one base away, this may be a read error. The chain uses TRBV29-1 and TRBJ2-7; TRBD1 matches 9 bases. Germline CDR1 SQVTM, CDR2 ANQGSEA. The CDR3 extends over 13 amino acids. The V segment lost 5 bases and the J segment 5 bases; nucleotides outside the gene matches: 7. CDR3 sequence (DNA): TGCAGCGTTACATGGACAGGGGTCGACGAGCAGTACTTC. Translation: CSVTWTGVDEQYF.

Regarding this clonotype: This could be a read error, since a much larger clone is one nucleotide away. The CDR3 region has the DNA TGTGCCAACAGCTTGCGAGCGGGAGTAAAAAACGAGCAGTACTTC. The encoded protein is CANSLRAGVKNEQYF. This rearrangement joins TRBV5-5 to TRBJ2-7; TRBD2 agrees at 8 bases. The CDR3 runs to 15 residues. Germline CDR1 is SGHKS and CDR2 is YYEKEE (reference sequence).

This clonotype was found a few times. This may arise from a read error, as a much more abundant clone is one base away. The rearrangement joins TRBV29-1 to TRBJ2-5, with a possible D match to TRBD2 (5 bases). The CDR3 contains 12 residues. Looked up from germline, CDR1 is SQVTM and CDR2 is ANQGSEA. For the CDR3, the DNA is TGCAGCGTTGGGCTAGCCCAAGAGACCCGGTACTTC. Its translation is CSVGLAQETRYF.

Only one count was recorded for this clonotype. The chain is built from TRBV28 and TRBJ2-1; D is perhaps TRBD2 (7 bases). Germline V gives CDR1 MDHEN, CDR2 SYDVKM. CDR3 length: 15 amino acids. V was clipped by 8 bases and J by 9 bases, with 23 bases between them. CDR3: CASVSQWGGRSEQFF. The CDR3 bases are TGTGCCAGCGTATCTCAGTGGGGGGGGCGGAGTGAGCAGTTCTTC.

Details on this clonotype: This may come from a read error, since a much larger clone is one base off. This rearrangement joins TRBV6-1 to TRBJ1-1, with no clear D. Germline V CDR1 and CDR2: MNHNS, SASEGT. V lost 5 bases and J lost 2, with 9 bases in between. The CDR3 runs 13 residues. The CDR3, as DNA: TGTGCCAGCAGTTACAAGGGTAACACTGAAGCTTTCTTT. Translating it yields CASSYKGNTEAFF.

On this clonotype: Its ends do not fully match the called genes, so a read error is possible. V usage is TRBV28 and J usage is TRBJ1-1; 12 bases map to TRBD1. The CDR3 is 14 residues long. Germline CDR1 reads MDHEN; CDR2 reads SYDVKM. The CDR3 DNA follows: TGTGTCAGCAGAGGGACAGGGGGCCTGGCTGAAGCTTTCTTT. The encoded protein is CVSRGTGGLAEAFF.

The chain combines TRBV5-1 with TRBJ2-5; D may be TRBD2 (5 bases). Trimming removed 4 bases from V and 0 bases from J, with 13 bases in between. This CDR3 has 15 residues. Germline V lookup: CDR1 SGHRS, CDR2 YFSETQ. The CDR3 DNA reads TGCGCCAGCAGCCGGGCCCCCGGGGACCAAGAGACCCAGTACTTC. The encoded protein is CASSRAPGDQETQYF.

CDR3 sequence reads: CASYRDSYEQYF. In DNA, the CDR3 is TGTGCCAGCTATCGGGACAGCTACGAGCAGTACTTC. V gene TRBV11-3 combines with J gene TRBJ2-7, with 7 bases matching TRBD1. Germline assignment: CDR1 SGHNT and CDR2 YENEEA. V lost 8 bases, J lost 3 bases, and 4 bases stayed unmatched. The CDR3 loop spans 12 amino acids. The entire variable domain, with the rest obtained from reference TRBV11-3 and TRBJ2-7, is as follows: EAGVVQSPRYKIIEKKQPVAFWCNPISGHNTLYWYLQNLGQGPELLIRYENEEAVDDSQLPKDRFSAERLKGVDSTLKIQPAELGDSAVYLCASYRDSYEQYFGPGTRLTVT.

Concerning this clonotype itself: This could be a read error, since a much larger clone is one nucleotide away. The chain carries TRBV6-2 or TRBV6-3 and TRBJ2-1; D ambiguous. The CDR3 loop spans 15 amino acids. Germline lookup yields CDR1 MNHEY and CDR2 SVGEGT. Here the CDR3 reads CATSYSMAAYNEQFF. DNA for the CDR3: TGTGCCACCAGTTACTCGATGGCGGCCTACAATGAGCAGTTCTTC.

This clonotype was detected many times. CDR3 nucleotides: TGTGCCATCAGTGAGGAGGGACGGGGGAACACCGGGGAGCTGTTTTTT. Protein product: CAISEEGRGNTGELFF. This chain links TRBV10-3 with TRBJ2-2; D assignment may be TRBD1 or TRBD2 (5 bases each). Germline V gives CDR1 ENHRY, CDR2 SYGVKD. The V and J ends lost 2 bases and 1 base respectively, with 11 bases between them. The CDR3 has 16 amino acids.

The sample holds a few counts of this clonotype. This chain links TRBV28 with TRBJ2-3; 12 nucleotides agree with TRBD1. After removal of 5 bases from V and 7 bases from J, the junction contained 4 bases not matched to a gene. This CDR3 has 14 residues. Looked up from germline, CDR1 is MDHEN and CDR2 is SYDVKM. The CDR3 DNA sequence: TGTGCCAGCAGTGGGGACAGGGGGCTGAATACGCAGTATTTT. The encoded protein is CASSGDRGLNTQYF.

Points on this clonotype: The junction shows a germline mismatch at one end, possibly a read error. V usage is TRBV28 and J usage is TRBJ1-4; D might be TRBD1 (5 bases). Germline CDR1 is MDHEN and CDR2 is SYDVKM. The CDR3 totals 15 residues. CDR3 nucleotide sequence: TGTGCCAGCAGTGAAACAGGCGGGGTTAATGAAAGACTGTTTTTT. It is translated as CASSETGGVNERLFF.

This clonotype was picked up a small number of times. V and J are TRBV5-1 and TRBJ2-7, with a tentative D call TRBD1 (6 bases). From germline, CDR1 is SGHRS and CDR2 YFSETQ. The ends were cut back, 0 bases at V and 10 bases at J, with 17 bases in the middle. The CDR3 covers 14 residues. The CDR3 loop reads CASSLVGPGQEQYF. CDR3 coding DNA: TGCGCCAGCAGCTTGGTTGGGCCGGGACAAGAACAGTACTTC.

As to this clonotype: An end of the junction differs from the germline gene, which may be a read error. This chain uses TRBV6-1 with TRBJ1-5; the D gene is possibly TRBD1 (6 bases). The CDR3 consists of 15 residues. Germline CDR1 and CDR2: MNHNS and SASEGT. The CDR3 sequence is CASSGGTTRYQPRHF. For the CDR3, the DNA is TGTGCCAGCAGTGGAGGGACAACCCGATATCAGCCCCGGCATTTT.

Regarding this clonotype: A read error is likely, as this CDR3 ends without the conserved phenylalanine or tryptophan. The V and J genes are TRBV4-3 and TRBJ2-4, with 7 nucleotides matching TRBD2. The CDR3 runs to 17 residues. Germline V gene data show CDR1 as LGHNA and CDR2 as YSLEER. The DNA for the CDR3 is TGTGCCAGCAGCCGAAGTCTAGCGGATATAGCCAAAAACATTCAGTACATC. This gives the protein CASSRSLADIAKNIQYI.

In the case of this clonotype: An end of the junction does not agree with germline; a read error may underlie this. The chain is built from TRBV24-1 and TRBJ2-2, with 8 bases identical to TRBD2. Germline V CDR1 and CDR2: KGHDR, SFDVKD. This CDR3 is built from 16 residues. The CDR3 reads CVTSDFGSGSAGELFF. The CDR3 nucleotides read TGTGTCACCAGTGATTTCGGCAGCGGGAGCGCCGGGGAGCTGTTTTTT.

Points on this clonotype: Its ends do not fully match the called genes, so a read error is possible. The J gene is TRBJ1-3, the V gene TRBV2, with 9 nucleotides matching TRBD1. This CDR3 contains 13 residues. The V gene's germline CDR1 is SNHLY and CDR2 FYNNEI. In DNA, the CDR3 is TGTGCCAGCAGTTGGGACAGGGAGAACACCATGTATTTT. It encodes CASSWDRENTMYF.

Points on this clonotype: Germline and junction disagree at one end, which may indicate a read error. CDR3 protein: CASSLRRQGRNEQLF. In DNA form, the CDR3 reads TGTGCCAGCAGCCTCCGAAGACAGGGACGCAATGAGCAACTCTTC. This sequence joins TRBV11-2 and TRBJ2-1, with TRBD1 matching over 7 bases. There are 15 residues in the CDR3. The V gene's germline CDR1 is SGHAT and CDR2 FQNNGV.

With respect to this clonotype: A much larger clone is a single base away; this may be a read error. The CDR3 loop reads CASGQDRGNQPQHF. The CDR3, as DNA: TGTGCCAGCGGCCAAGACAGGGGCAATCAGCCCCAGCATTTT. This chain joins TRBV6-2 or TRBV6-3 and TRBJ1-5; 7 bases are a match to TRBD1. CDR3 size: 14 residues. The V segment lost 8 bases and the J segment 2 bases; nucleotides outside the gene matches: 6. Germline CDR1 and CDR2: MNHEY and SVGEGT.

Turning to this clonotype: This could be a read error, since a much larger clone is one nucleotide away. The chain couples TRBV12-3 or TRBV12-4 to TRBJ2-1; D gene unclear. This CDR3 comprises 13 residues. The CDR3, as DNA: TGTGCCAGCAGTTACGGGTCTCACAATGAGCGGTTCTTC. Its translation is CASSYGSHNERFF.

On this clonotype itself: A read error is possible here, since a much larger clone lies one base away. The conserved closing phenylalanine or tryptophan is absent in this CDR3, likely reflecting a read error. The chain uses TRBV4-1 and TRBJ2-3; a possible D gene is TRBD2 (6 bases). V was clipped by 0 bases and J by 1 base, with 11 bases between them. In germline, CDR1 is MGHRA, CDR2 YSYEKL. The CDR3 is 16 amino acids. This CDR3 reads CASSQDSGAGTDTQYS. The CDR3 bases are TGCGCCAGCAGCCAAGATAGCGGAGCCGGCACAGATACGCAGTATTCT.

In regard to this clonotype: It may be a read error: a sequence one base away is much more abundant. The J gene is TRBJ2-3, the V gene TRBV6-5, with 9 bases aligning to TRBD2. The CDR3 totals 14 residues. CDR1 and CDR2 (germline): MNHEY, SVGAGI. The CDR3 bases are TGTGCCAGCGGGTTAGCGGGAGCGGGAGATACGCAGTGTTTT. Its translation: CASGLAGAGDTQCF.

To note about this clonotype: A much larger clonotype is one base distant, so this may be a read error. The genes are TRBV12-3 or TRBV12-4 and TRBJ2-5; no firm D call. This CDR3 is built from 14 residues. The ends were cut back, 2 bases at V and 3 bases at J, with 10 bases in the middle. The CDR3 coding sequence is TGTGCCAGCAGTTTACAGAGGTGCGAAGAGACCCAGTACTTC. Translation gives CASSLQRCEETQYF.

Notes on this clonotype: A much larger clone lies one base from this, so it may be a read error. The V call is TRBV10-3, the J call TRBJ1-1; 7 bases are a match to TRBD1. This CDR3 is 14 amino acids long. CDR1 is ENHRY, CDR2 SYGVKD, per germline. CDR3 loop: CVISETGMDTEAFF. CDR3 DNA sequence: TGTGTCATCAGCGAGACAGGGATGGACACTGAAGCTTTCTTT.

Remarks on this clonotype: An end of the junction does not agree with germline; a read error may underlie this. The chain has TRBV11-3 and TRBJ1-1, with 8 nucleotides matching TRBD1. Germline V lookup: CDR1 SGHNT, CDR2 YENEEA. The CDR3 consists of 13 residues. This chain's CDR3 is CAALRDRNSEAFF. As DNA, the CDR3 is TGTGCAGCACTTAGGGACAGGAACTCTGAAGCTTTCTTT.

The gene calls are TRBV6-5 and TRBJ1-5, with D tentatively TRBD1 (6 bases). With the DNA end fitting TRBJ2-3 better, the J assignment may be wrong. The CDR3 spans 14 residues. Germline V gene lookup returns CDR1 MNHEY and CDR2 SVGAGI. CDR3 amino acids: CASSPQGRNQPQYF. CDR3 DNA: TGTGCCAGCAGCCCCCAGGGGCGCAATCAGCCCCAGTATTTT.

As to this clonotype: Since a much larger clone is just one base distant, this may be a read error. The rearrangement joins TRBV12-3 or TRBV12-4 to TRBJ2-2; possibly TRBD2 for D (6 bases). The CDR3 loop spans 14 amino acids. In DNA form, the CDR3 reads TGTGTCAGCATCGGGACCCGGGGGTCCGGGGAGCTGTTTTTT. Amino acids: CVSIGTRGSGELFF.

A few counts support this clonotype. This may stem from a read error, because a much larger clone lies one nucleotide away. Without the conserved terminal phenylalanine or tryptophan, this CDR3 likely stems from a read error. CDR3 coding DNA: TGTGCCAGCACTTCTCTGGATACGCAGTATTTA. It specifies CASTSLDTQYL. The gene calls are TRBV6-2 or TRBV6-3 and TRBJ2-3; D uncertain. Germline V CDR1 and CDR2: MNHEY, SVGEGT. There are 11 residues in the CDR3. Trimming took off 7 bases at V and 6 bases at J, with 8 bases between the two ends.

This clonotype was seen a handful of times. V gene TRBV7-9 combines with J gene TRBJ2-1; 9 positions match TRBD2. Germline values: CDR1 SEHNR, CDR2 FQNEAQ (reference sequence). The length of the CDR3 is 17 residues. With V trimmed by 2 bases and J by 2 bases, 7 bases remained unmatched. The CDR3 nucleotides are TGTGCCAGCAGCTTACGGGCTAGCGGGAATGCCTACAATGAGCAGTTCTTC. It codes for CASSLRASGNAYNEQFF.

Concerning this clonotype: A much larger clonotype is one base distant, so this may be a read error. The chain recombines TRBV11-2 with TRBJ2-1; TRBD2 matches 9 bases. Germline V CDR1 and CDR2: SGHAT, FQNNGV. This CDR3 comprises 15 residues. Here the CDR3 DNA reads TGTGCCAGCAGCCTACTAGCGGGCCCCTACAATGAGCTGTTCTTC. Translating gives CASSLLAGPYNELFF.

This clonotype was counted only a few times. The J gene is TRBJ2-1, the V gene TRBV10-2; TRBD2 is a possible D gene (6 bases). The CDR3 is made up of 13 amino acids. The germline V and J ends were trimmed by 10 bases and 10 bases, with 20 bases remaining between them. CDR1 and CDR2 from the germline V gene are WSHSY and SAAADI. The CDR3 bases are TGCGCCATCTCTTTGAGCCTCCGGGGGGAGCAGTTCTTC. It is translated as CAISLSLRGEQFF.